This T cell receptor (beta chain) appears in the sequencing data of a study of T cell repertoires in cytomegalovirus infection. The CDR3 spans 19 residues. Per the germline V gene, CDR1 is MNHNY and CDR2 is SVGAGI (reference sequence). TCRdb re-derived calls from the reads in MiXCR, one entry per CDR3 protein. The sample has more than 250,000 distinct CDR3 sequences; 20% to 30% are singletons. A note on this clonotype: Its antigen remains unknown.

The specimen comprised cultured PBMCs, sampled from culture after CMV antigen stimulation. The sequence was obtained from a human donor in good health (CMV status not recorded). Some clones in this sample may be carry-over from other donors' samples. V gene TRBV6-6 combines with J gene TRBJ2-1; 14 bases are shared with TRBD2. The closer fit of TRBJ2-7 to the DNA end suggests the J call may be wrong. The chain's CDR3 is CASSQTRRGLAGEKNEQYF. CDR3 DNA sequence: TGTGCCAGCAGCCAAACAAGGAGGGGACTAGCGGGAGAAAAGAATGAGCAGTACTTC.